These 6 T cell receptor delta chains share one sample of origin, sequenced in a study of Vδ1+ human thymocytes. Study-wide points: Thymic TRG and TRD repertoires appeared highly polyclonal.

The template was reverse-transcribed extracted RNA. Multiplex PCR used pooled V-gene forward primers and a constant-region reverse primer to amplify CDR3s. TCRdb used CATT to re-call clones from the multiplex PCR reads. The sample includes roughly 76,000 delta-chain clones, about 30% of them seen just once. These TCRs' antigens remain unknown. Sequencing was done on a sample of Vdelta1+ gamma-delta thymocytes from the thymus. Subset reported: FACS-sorted CD3+ TCRalphabeta- TCRVdelta1+ TCRVdelta2- thymocytes. Every receptor here comes from a boy less than two years old who had congenital heart surgery.

This clone turned up a few times. V usage is TRDV1 and J usage is TRDJ1, with 7 bases matching TRDD3. Losses at the gene ends were 6 bases for V and 0 bases for J; bases not matched to a gene: 16. CDR1 TSWWSYY and CDR2 QGS come from the germline V gene. This CDR3 region has 18 residues. The CDR3 bases are TGTGCTCTTGGAGCTACAGGCTGGGGGCCTCCGTACACCGATAAACTCATCTTT. Amino acids: CALGATGWGPPYTDKLIF.

The chain has TRDV1 and TRDJ1; D gene uncertain. Germline CDR1 TSWWSYY, CDR2 QGS. The CDR3 spans 18 residues. V dropped 1 base and J dropped 0 bases, with 18 bases sitting between them. The CDR3 loop is CALGEHLRCLEYTDKLIF. CDR3 in DNA: TGTGCTCTTGGGGAACACCTCCGCTGCCTTGAGTACACCGATAAACTCATCTTT.

The chain links TRDV1 to TRDJ1, with TRDD2 as a possible D gene (6 bases). The CDR3 is 19 amino acids. Trimming shortened V by 1 base and J by 2 bases, and 23 bases separated the two germline ends. The germline gives CDR1 TSWWSYY, CDR2 QGS. The CDR3 DNA reads TGTGCTCTTGGGGAACGGTCCTATCCTACAGGAGCTGGGACCGATAAACTCATCTTT. It encodes CALGERSYPTGAGTDKLIF.

The chain carries TRDV1 and TRDJ1; D possibly corresponds to TRDD3 (6 bases). The CDR3 is 15 residues long. V lost 2 bases to trimming and J lost 7 bases, with 17 bases between them. The germline gives CDR1 TSWWSYY, CDR2 QGS. The DNA for the CDR3 is TGTGCTCTTGGGGAATTGGGGGTAAGCATGAGTAAACTCATCTTT. Its protein is CALGELGVSMSKLIF.

In this sample, this clone turned up once. The chain carries TRDV1 and TRDJ1; D is possibly TRDD2 or TRDD3 (5 bases each). This CDR3 region has 18 residues. V lost 4 bases to trimming and J lost 0 bases, with 21 bases between them. Germline assignment: CDR1 TSWWSYY and CDR2 QGS. DNA of the CDR3: TGTGCTCTTGGGGTCCTTACCTACACTGGTCTTTACACCGATAAACTCATCTTT. This encodes CALGVLTYTGLYTDKLIF.

V is TRDV1 and J is TRDJ1; TRDD3 aligns across 8 bases. Germline CDR1 and CDR2: TSWWSYY and QGS. Unmatched junction bases numbered 22, after V lost 1 base and J lost 0 bases. There are 22 residues in the CDR3. The CDR3 spells CALGERRIPYSWGYLYTDKLIF. CDR3 coding DNA: TGTGCTCTTGGGGAACGTCGGATCCCCTACTCGTGGGGATACCTGTACACCGATAAACTCATCTTT.